This T cell receptor beta chain was captured in a study of T cell changes during pregnancy in multiple sclerosis. Germline lookup yields CDR1 MNHEY and CDR2 SVGAGI. V was cut by 6 bases and J by 0 bases, with 11 bases left in between. This CDR3 is 14 amino acids long. Only in-frame clones appear in the TCRdb table, and some are missing; sequencing was by immunoSEQ multiplex PCR. The table records 49,000 or so clones, approximately 94% of them present only once. V is TRBV6-5 and J is TRBJ1-2; D possibly corresponds to TRBD1 (6 bases). The sequence came from a female donor with multiple sclerosis, enrolled in a pregnancy study. Sequencing was performed on CD8+ T cells from peripheral blood mononuclear cells, taken before pregnancy. CDR3 in amino acids: CASSLQGTNYGYTF. The CDR3 nucleotides are TGTGCCAGCAGCCTCCAGGGGACTAACTATGGCTACACCTTC.